The entry that follows covers one T cell receptor beta chain sequence. The germline V gene encodes CDR1 SNHLY and CDR2 FYNNEI. V was clipped by 5 bases and J by 10 bases, with 17 bases between them. The CDR3 extends over 14 amino acids. This entry comes from a study of technical replicates of blood from a handful of donors. Profiled with immunoSEQ multiplex PCR; TCRdb holds only in-frame clones, not every one. In the table there are some 100,000 clones, around 96% of which are singletons. The chain joins TRBV2 to TRBJ1-4; a possible D gene is TRBD1 (5 bases). Sample: T cells isolated from PBMCs. This TCR came from a human donor in good health. The CDR3 DNA reads TGTGCCAGCAGTCGGGACGGGGGATCCGCAAAACTGTTTTTT. Amino acid sequence: CASSRDGGSAKLFF.